Below, 9 T cell receptor beta chains from the same sample are listed, as sequenced in a study of cytomegalovirus exposure and HLA in healthy donors. The protocol was immunoSEQ multiplex PCR, while the TCRdb copy is restricted to in-frame clones and leaves out a portion. Of approximately 110,000 clones in the sample, about 94% were seen once. The sample consisted of PBMCs. The source is a woman in her late teens or twenties in good health and CMV-seronegative.

J is TRBJ2-1 and V is TRBV6-1; 10 bases map to TRBD2. The V gene's germline CDR1 is MNHNS and CDR2 SASEGT. CDR3 size: 16 residues. After removal of 4 bases from V and 7 bases from J, the junction contained 10 bases not matched to a gene. The CDR3 coding sequence is TGTGCCAGCAGTGCACTTCCGGGACTAGCGCGAAATGAGCAGTTCTTC. Encoded protein: CASSALPGLARNEQFF.

This chain connects TRBV28 to TRBJ2-7; D not certain. The CDR3 consists of 10 residues. Germline CDR1 and CDR2: MDHEN and SYDVKM. V was cut by 6 bases and J by 3 bases, with 3 bases left in between. CDR3 nucleotides: TGTGCCAGCAGCAACTACGAGCAGTACTTC. Residues: CASSNYEQYF.

The chain links TRBV9 to TRBJ2-1, with D perhaps TRBD1 (6 bases). The germline V gene encodes CDR1 SGDLS and CDR2 YYNGEE. The CDR3 has 16 residues. Deletions cut 0 bases from V and 0 bases from J, with 10 bases between. The CDR3 nucleotides are TGTGCCAGCAGCGTAGGCCCGGACAGCTCCTACAATGAGCAGTTCTTC. Translating it yields CASSVGPDSSYNEQFF.

V and J are TRBV5-6 and TRBJ1-1; unclear D gene. This CDR3 region has 14 residues. V was pared by 3 bases and J by 1 base, with 10 bases between. Germline V lookup: CDR1 SGHDT, CDR2 YYEEEE. The DNA for the CDR3 is TGTGCCAGCAGCTCCCTGTCGTCGAACACTGAAGCTTTCTTT. This codes for CASSSLSSNTEAFF.

The chain has TRBV16 and TRBJ1-1, with D uncertain. There are 13 residues in the CDR3. Germline values: CDR1 KGHSY, CDR2 FQNENV. V lost 4 bases to trimming and J lost 1 base, with 7 bases between them. CDR3 DNA: TGTGCCAGCAGCCCCCAGTCGAACACTGAAGCTTTCTTT. Translating gives CASSPQSNTEAFF.

The chain joins TRBV7-9 to TRBJ1-5; D not resolved. In germline, CDR1 is SEHNR, CDR2 FQNEAQ (reference sequence). This CDR3 is 12 amino acids long. Trimming stripped 1 base from V and 7 bases from J, with 5 bases between. The CDR3 sequence: CASSLGMQPQHF. CDR3 nucleotide sequence: TGTGCCAGCAGCTTAGGTATGCAGCCCCAGCATTTT.

CDR3 nucleotides: TGTGCCAGCAGCGCACAGGGTTCTGGAAACACCATATATTTT. This gives the protein CASSAQGSGNTIYF. The V and J genes are TRBV2 and TRBJ1-3; D may be TRBD1 (6 bases). CDR3 length: 14 amino acids. Germline assignment: CDR1 SNHLY and CDR2 FYNNEI. V was pared by 6 bases and J by 1 base, with 10 bases between.

The chain uses TRBV18 and TRBJ2-3, with 7 bases fitting TRBD1. The CDR3 spans 17 residues. The ends lost 5 bases at V and 0 bases at J; junction bases unmatched: 11. Germline CDR1 and CDR2: KGHSH and LQKENI. The CDR3 DNA reads as TGTGCCAGCTCAATTAGACAGGGATTCCACAGCACAGATACGCAGTATTTT. Its protein product is CASSIRQGFHSTDTQYF.

The rearrangement joins TRBV28 to TRBJ2-7; TRBD2 might be the D (6 bases). CDR3 size: 15 residues. Germline V gives CDR1 MDHEN, CDR2 SYDVKM. V was cut by 6 bases and J by 0 bases, with 15 bases left in between. The CDR3, as DNA: TGTGCCAGCAGCTCTCCGGGACTCAACTCCTACGAGCAGTACTTC. It translates to CASSSPGLNSYEQYF.